This T cell receptor beta chain was profiled in a study of cytomegalovirus exposure and HLA in healthy donors. Healthy bone marrow donors made up the donors. In the PCR, 60 Vbeta and 13 Jbeta primers were used. TCRdb keeps only in-frame clones here, not all; method: immunoSEQ multiplex PCR. The table lists about 140,000 clones, roughly 73% of them singletons. CDR1 SGHVS and CDR2 FQNEAQ come from the germline V gene. V shed 1 base and J 8 bases; nucleotides not matched to a gene: 15. CDR3 length: 17 residues. The clonotype comes from a female donor in good health and CMV-seronegative. This chain joins TRBV7-8 and TRBJ1-2, with 8 bases fitting TRBD1. Specimen: PBMCs. The CDR3 sequence: CASSLEGAGRGQEGYTF. Here the CDR3 DNA reads TGTGCCAGCAGCTTAGAAGGGGCGGGCAGGGGGCAGGAGGGCTACACCTTC. Filled out from reference TRBV7-8 and TRBJ1-2, the complete variable domain reads GAGVSQSPRYKVAKRGQDVALRCDPISGHVSLFWYQQALGQGPEFLTYFQNEAQLDKSGLPSDRFFAERPEGSVSTLKIQRTQQEDSAVYLCASSLEGAGRGQEGYTFGSGTRLTVV.